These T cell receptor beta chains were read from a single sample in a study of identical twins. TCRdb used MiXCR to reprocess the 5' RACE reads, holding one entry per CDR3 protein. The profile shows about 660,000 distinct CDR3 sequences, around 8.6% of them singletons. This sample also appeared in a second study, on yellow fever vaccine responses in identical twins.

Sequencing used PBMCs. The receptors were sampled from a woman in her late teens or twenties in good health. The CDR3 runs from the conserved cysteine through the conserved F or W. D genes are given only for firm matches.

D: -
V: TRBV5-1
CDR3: CASSSGLDNQPQHF

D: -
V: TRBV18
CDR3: CASSPSRGGEQYF

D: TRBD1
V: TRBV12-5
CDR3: CASSRNTKDRANQETQYF

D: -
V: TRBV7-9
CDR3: CASSPQLGQIQETQYF

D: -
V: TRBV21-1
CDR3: CASSKNPEEPQHF

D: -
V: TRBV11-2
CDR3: CASSLVRDGRTSYNEQFF

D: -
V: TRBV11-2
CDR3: CASSEGLRTNEKLFF

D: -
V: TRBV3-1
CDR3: CASSQLVRGPEAFF

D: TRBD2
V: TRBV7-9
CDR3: CASSLVLAANTGELFF

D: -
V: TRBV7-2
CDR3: CASSPSQGYNSPLHF

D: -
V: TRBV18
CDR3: CASSPASYEQYF

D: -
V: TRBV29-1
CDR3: CSVWDGNTEAFF

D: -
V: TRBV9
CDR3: CASSVGSGRGPSGANVLTF

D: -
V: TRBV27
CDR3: CASITGSTDTQYF